These T cell receptor beta chains were read from a single sample in a study of T cells in Graves' hyperthyroidism and ophthalmopathy. TCRdb itself ran the multiplex PCR reads through MiXCR, one entry per CDR3 protein. The sample records 450,000 to 700,000 distinct CDR3 sequences, about 45% being singletons. Sequenced: peripheral blood or thyroid tissue (not recorded which). The receptors derive from an adult woman with Graves' disease, either hyperthyroidism or ophthalmopathy (not recorded which). Each CDR3 is given without its conserved first and last residue.

ASKSPQGTNQPQH TRBJ1-5 TRBV12-3/TRBV12-4
AISEEGFGNQPQH TRBJ1-5 TRBV10-3
AIKGALNQPQH TRBJ1-5 TRBV10-3
SARDPPNTSSYEQY TRBJ2-7 TRBV20-1
ASSFSGNEKLF TRBJ1-4 TRBV7-2
ASSVTGTGTYEQY TRBJ2-7 TRBV7-9
ASSPGRDNQPQH TRBJ1-5 TRBV12-3/TRBV12-4
AASSPPHQSYGYT TRBJ1-2 TRBV15
ASSLAGAGFYEQY TRBJ2-7 TRBV27
ASSPGGTGGQETQY TRBJ2-5 TRBV7-3
ASSFRQTEETQY TRBJ2-5 TRBV7-2
AISGSGKTEAFFGQETQY TRBJ2-5 TRBV10-3
ASSYRVIGSSYEQY TRBJ2-7 TRBV6-6
ASRGQGPGNEQY TRBJ2-7 TRBV25-1
ASSRGHSNYGYT TRBJ1-2 TRBV6-5
ASSLGRSSQY TRBJ2-5 TRBV7-2
ASSYGEWGQTEAF TRBJ1-1 TRBV19
SARVLAETQY TRBJ2-5 TRBV20-1
ASSPPTTRSPGANVLT TRBJ2-6 TRBV19
SAWDRGGGYT TRBJ1-2 TRBV20-1
ASSDRGPSLNEQY TRBJ2-7 TRBV6-5
ASRAGSYEQY TRBJ2-7 TRBV7-2
ASSRDLH TRBJ1-6 TRBV12-3/TRBV12-4
ASSLAGTPWDGEKLF TRBJ1-4 TRBV7-2
SANRVDRDRNQPQH TRBJ1-5 TRBV20-1
ASSQINLLLTLGEQY TRBJ2-7 TRBV4-1
ASSQSFGLAGGGEQY TRBJ2-7 TRBV4-1
ATSGADSSTDREKLF TRBJ1-4 TRBV15
SAYFSGVSGDTEAF TRBJ1-1 TRBV20-1
ATSRPKDPTDEQY TRBJ2-7 TRBV15
ASSFRGDEQF TRBJ2-1 TRBV7-8
ASSQDPNGANVLT TRBJ2-6 TRBV4-3
ASAGREGRDNEQF TRBJ2-1 TRBV7-8
ASSEALRGDQPQY TRBJ2-5 TRBV2
ASSQTGRSNEKLF TRBJ1-4 TRBV14
ASRELEAF TRBJ1-1 TRBV2
ASSLWDETQY TRBJ2-5 TRBV7-8
ASSVEAGGELF TRBJ2-2 TRBV7-4
ASSLAGLAENTGELF TRBJ2-2 TRBV4-1
AIIGGGERNTEAF TRBJ1-1 TRBV28
ASSPPSTGVGNTIY TRBJ1-3 TRBV18
SVSQGGAYGYT TRBJ1-2 TRBV29-1
SVPTPTVRQGAEQY TRBJ2-7 TRBV20-1
SVRGPGANVLT TRBJ2-6 TRBV29-1
AIKVGGMTSYEQY TRBJ2-7 TRBV10-3
ASSLWGWGYEQY TRBJ2-7 TRBV7-6
AIQQVGGLNTGELF TRBJ2-2 TRBV10-3
ASKLGGSNTGELF TRBJ2-2 TRBV28
AISRDRVREQY TRBJ2-7 TRBV10-3
ASSSGTSYEQC TRBJ2-7 TRBV5-4
ASSDGEETQY TRBJ2-5 TRBV7-6
ATSSPRTGTSDSYEQY TRBJ2-7 TRBV15
ASSSWGNSPLH TRBJ1-6 TRBV11-2
ASSGDGNTIY TRBJ1-3 TRBV5-1
ASSLGGGNQPQH TRBJ1-5 TRBV5-1
SAREGGRD TRBJ2-5 TRBV20-1